These 16 T cell receptor beta chains were all obtained from the same sample, sequenced in a study of T cells in tuberculosis. Profiled with immunoSEQ multiplex PCR; TCRdb holds only in-frame clones, not every one. This sample yields 37,000 or so clones, of which about 94% are seen a single time; 12% belongs to the top ten. The sample comprised PBMCs. All receptors derive from a donor aged 10-35 years with latent tuberculosis or without tuberculosis infection. Some clones in this sample may be carry-over from other donors' samples.

The chain has TRBV6-4 and TRBJ2-7; a weak D match, TRBD1 (5 bases). CDR1 MRHNA and CDR2 SNTAGT come from the germline V gene. The CDR3 extends over 15 amino acids. Trimming shortened V by 7 bases and J by 1 base, and 17 bases separated the two germline ends. The CDR3 DNA is TGTGCCAGCATTTCAGGGCAGGGTTTGTCCTACGAGCAGTACGTC. Translated, it gives CASISGQGLSYEQYV.

The chain employs TRBV9 and TRBJ2-1, with TRBD2 identical over 8 bases. V dropped 2 bases and J dropped 7; count of bases not matched to a gene: 8. This CDR3 has 15 residues. CDR1 and CDR2 (germline): SGDLS, YYNGEE. CDR3 sequence reads: CASSVKRGRMNEQFF. CDR3 coding DNA: TGTGCCAGCAGCGTTAAGCGGGGGAGGATGAATGAGCAGTTCTTC.

The chain carries TRBV29-1 and TRBJ1-1, with 8 bases aligning to TRBD1. Trimming removed 4 bases from V and 4 bases from J; junction bases left unmatched: 8. The CDR3 runs to 14 residues. Germline CDR1 is SQVTM and CDR2 is ANQGSEA. For the CDR3, the DNA is TGCAGCGTTGCGGACAGGGTCGGAGGCACTGAAGCTTTCTTT. Amino acids: CSVADRVGGTEAFF.

This clone was recorded only once. V is TRBV5-1 and J is TRBJ1-1, with 7 bases lining up with TRBD1. Germline lookup yields CDR1 SGHRS and CDR2 YFSETQ. The V gene end was trimmed by 0 bases and the J gene end by 4 bases; junction bases not matched to a gene: 3. The CDR3 has 14 amino acids. The CDR3 DNA is TGCGCCAGCAGCTTGGGACAGGGCCCCACTGAAGCTTTCTTT. Translated: CASSLGQGPTEAFF.

This chain links TRBV27 with TRBJ1-5; a possible D gene is TRBD1 (5 bases). CDR1 MNHEY and CDR2 SMNVEV come from the germline V gene (reference sequence). V was shortened by 3 bases and J by 3 bases, with 9 bases between the two germline ends. The CDR3 is made up of 14 amino acids. CDR3 sequence (DNA): TGTGCCAGCAGTTTGACAGCTTACAATCAGCCCCAGCATTTT. Amino acid sequence: CASSLTAYNQPQHF.

The chain combines TRBV11-2 with TRBJ2-7, with TRBD2 matching 11 bases. The CDR3 is 19 amino acids. J gave up 0 bases and V 3 bases, and 13 bases lay outside the gene matches. CDR1 and CDR2 (germline): SGHAT, FQNNGV. CDR3 protein: CASSFPILAGGASSYEQYF. The CDR3 coding sequence is TGTGCCAGCAGCTTTCCTATTCTAGCGGGGGGCGCTAGCTCCTACGAGCAGTACTTC.

The count of this clone is one. The chain recombines TRBV19 with TRBJ1-1; TRBD1 is a possible D gene (6 bases). The CDR3 has 13 residues. CDR1 is LNHDA and CDR2 is SQIVND in the germline V gene (reference sequence). Trimming stripped 8 bases from V and 5 bases from J, with 15 bases between. The CDR3 DNA follows: TGTGCCAGTCGTGGTCGGCAGGGGACTGAAGCTTTCTTT. This sequence encodes CASRGRQGTEAFF. Full variable domain (remainder filled in from reference TRBV19 and TRBJ1-1): DGGITQSPKYLFRKEGQNVTLSCEQNLNHDAMYWYRQDPGQGLRLIYYSQIVNDFQKGDIAEGYSVSREKKESFPLTVTSAQKNPTAFYLCASRGRQGTEAFFGQGTRLTVV.

The V call is TRBV29-1, the J call TRBJ2-5, with TRBD1 matching over 7 bases. This CDR3 contains 12 residues. Trimming removed 6 bases from V and 13 bases from J; junction bases left unmatched: 14. Per germline, CDR1 SQVTM and CDR2 ANQGSEA. CDR3 protein: CSVTTLGDSSYF. The CDR3 DNA sequence: TGCAGCGTCACCACCTTGGGGGACAGCTCGTACTTC.

The genes are TRBV7-2 and TRBJ2-3; the match to TRBD2 covers 7 bases. CDR1 is SGHTA, CDR2 FQGNSA, per germline. V dropped 1 base and J dropped 0; count of bases not matched to a gene: 4. This CDR3 has 16 residues. This CDR3 is CASSLETRGSTDTQYF. In nucleotides, the CDR3 is TGTGCCAGCAGCTTAGAAACGCGGGGGAGCACAGATACGCAGTATTTT. Together with reference TRBV7-2 and TRBJ2-3, the CDR3 gives the full variable domain: GAGVSQSPSNKVTEKGKDVELRCDPISGHTALYWYRQSLGQGLEFLIYFQGNSAPDKSGLPSDRFSAERTGGSVSTLTIQRTQQEDSAVYLCASSLETRGSTDTQYFGPGTRLTVL.

The chain joins TRBV11-2 to TRBJ1-2; possible D gene TRBD1, 5 bases. This CDR3 is 13 amino acids long. Trimming removed 3 bases at V and 1 base at J, with 6 bases between. Germline CDR1 and CDR2: SGHAT and FQNNGV. Here the CDR3 DNA reads TGTGCCAGCAGCTTCCAGGGTAACTATGGCTACACCTTC. It encodes CASSFQGNYGYTF.

For the CDR3, the DNA is TGCGCCAGCAGCCAAGATCACACAGGGTGGCGCACTGAAGCTTTCTTT. Its protein is CASSQDHTGWRTEAFF. This chain links TRBV4-3 with TRBJ1-1; TRBD1 is a possible D gene (6 bases). The CDR3 has 16 amino acids. Trimming cost V 0 bases and J 4 bases, with 15 bases left between them. Germline CDR1 reads LGHNA; CDR2 reads YSLEER.

The V gene is TRBV9, the J gene TRBJ2-7; 10 bases map to TRBD1. The CDR3 has 14 residues. Trimming cost V 4 bases and J 2 bases; bases outside gene matches: 3. Germline assignment: CDR1 SGDLS and CDR2 YYNGEE. CDR3 sequence reads: CASSTGQGTYEQYF. The DNA of the CDR3 is TGTGCCAGCAGCACGGGACAGGGGACCTACGAGCAGTACTTC.

V and J are TRBV6-1 and TRBJ2-3; 9 nucleotides align to TRBD1. Germline V gives CDR1 MNHNS, CDR2 SASEGT. J lost 2 bases, V lost 4 bases, and 4 bases had no gene match. This CDR3 spans 15 amino acids. The chain's CDR3 is CASSARDRVTDTQYF. In nucleotides, the CDR3 is TGTGCCAGCAGTGCCCGGGACAGGGTCACAGATACGCAGTATTTT.

The gene calls are TRBV5-1 and TRBJ2-5; a weak D match, TRBD1 (6 bases). The V gene lost 0 bases and the J gene lost 2 bases, with 17 bases spanning the gap. This CDR3 comprises 17 residues. Germline CDR1 is SGHRS and CDR2 is YFSETQ. The CDR3 bases are TGCGCCAGCAGCTTGGGGTTCAGGACAGACGCTCAAGAGACCCAGTACTTC. The encoded protein is CASSLGFRTDAQETQYF. The full variable domain, completed using reference TRBV5-1 and TRBJ2-5, is KAGVTQTPRYLIKTRGQQVTLSCSPISGHRSVSWYQQTPGQGLQFLFEYFSETQRNKGNFPGRFSGRQFSNSRSEMNVSTLELGDSALYLCASSLGFRTDAQETQYFGPGTRLLVL.

The chain couples TRBV19 to TRBJ2-5; D perhaps matches TRBD1 (5 bases). The CDR3 extends over 14 amino acids. Germline loops: CDR1 LNHDA, CDR2 SQIVND (reference sequence). The ends were cut back, 3 bases at V and 4 bases at J, with 12 bases in the middle. The CDR3 here is CASSIGQGTETQYF. DNA for the CDR3: TGTGCCAGTAGTATCGGCCAGGGAACAGAGACCCAGTACTTC.

The table lists this clone with a few counts. The chain employs TRBV2 and TRBJ1-2, with D possibly TRBD1 on 6 matching bases. Germline values: CDR1 SNHLY, CDR2 FYNNEI. This CDR3 contains 15 residues. With 7 bases removed from V and 2 bases from J, the gap between germline ends came to 17 bases. CDR3 residues: CASKPPGHSNYGYTF. The CDR3 DNA reads as TGTGCCAGCAAGCCACCGGGACACTCAAACTATGGCTACACCTTC.